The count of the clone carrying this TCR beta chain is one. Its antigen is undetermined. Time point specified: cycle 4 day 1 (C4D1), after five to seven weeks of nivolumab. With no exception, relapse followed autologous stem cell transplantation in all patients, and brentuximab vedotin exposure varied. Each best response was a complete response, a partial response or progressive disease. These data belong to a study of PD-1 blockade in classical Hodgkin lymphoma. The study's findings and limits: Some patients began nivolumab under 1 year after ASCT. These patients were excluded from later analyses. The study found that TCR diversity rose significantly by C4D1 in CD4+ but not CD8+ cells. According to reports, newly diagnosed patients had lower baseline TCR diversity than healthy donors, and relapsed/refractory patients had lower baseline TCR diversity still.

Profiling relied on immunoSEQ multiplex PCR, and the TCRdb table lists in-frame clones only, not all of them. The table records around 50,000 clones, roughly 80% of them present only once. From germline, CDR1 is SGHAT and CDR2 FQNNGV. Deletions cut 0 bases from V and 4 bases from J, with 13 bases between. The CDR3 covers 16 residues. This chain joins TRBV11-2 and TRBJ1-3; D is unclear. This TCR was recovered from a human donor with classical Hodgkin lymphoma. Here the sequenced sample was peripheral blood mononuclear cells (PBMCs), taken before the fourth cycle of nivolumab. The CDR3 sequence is CASSLDMRAAGNTIYF. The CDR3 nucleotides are TGTGCCAGCAGCTTAGATATGAGGGCTGCGGGAAACACCATATATTTT.